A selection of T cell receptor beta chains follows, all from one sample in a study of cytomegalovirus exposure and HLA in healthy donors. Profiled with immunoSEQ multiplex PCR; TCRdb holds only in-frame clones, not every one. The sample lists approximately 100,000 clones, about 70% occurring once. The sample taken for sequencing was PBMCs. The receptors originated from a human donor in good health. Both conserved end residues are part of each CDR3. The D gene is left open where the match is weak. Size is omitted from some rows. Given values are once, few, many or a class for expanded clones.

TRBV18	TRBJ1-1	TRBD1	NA	CASSPTGVNTEAFF	TGTGCCAGCTCACCGACAGGGGTGAACACTGAAGCTTTCTTT
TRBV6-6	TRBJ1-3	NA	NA	CASSYQNTIYF	TGTGCCAGCAGTTACCAAAACACCATATATTTT
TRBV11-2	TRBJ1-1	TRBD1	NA	CASSLTGGRSMNTEAFF	TGTGCCAGCAGCTTAACAGGGGGCCGAAGCATGAACACTGAAGCTTTCTTT
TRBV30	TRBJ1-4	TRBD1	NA	CAWSQTGPNEKLFF	TGTGCCTGGAGTCAGACAGGGCCTAATGAAAAACTGTTTTTT
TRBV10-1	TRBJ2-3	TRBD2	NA	CASSGSGRARGADTQYF	TGCGCCAGCAGCGGTAGCGGGAGGGCCAGGGGTGCAGATACGCAGTATTTT
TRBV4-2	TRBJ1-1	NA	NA	CASSSLEGVVMNTEAFF	TGTGCCAGCAGCTCCCTCGAAGGGGTGGTCATGAACACTGAAGCTTTCTTT
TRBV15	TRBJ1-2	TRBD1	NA	CATAQGTGGYTF	TGTGCCACCGCACAGGGGACTGGCGGCTACACCTTC
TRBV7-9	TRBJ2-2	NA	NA	CASSLVANTGELFF	TGTGCCAGCAGCTTAGTAGCGAACACCGGGGAGCTGTTTTTT
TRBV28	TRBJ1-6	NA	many	CASRDYMGFAGSPLHF	TGTGCCAGCAGAGATTATATGGGATTTGCGGGATCACCCCTCCACTTT
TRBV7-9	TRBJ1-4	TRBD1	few	CASSFGTAGGEKLFF	TGTGCCAGCAGCTTCGGGACAGCTGGGGGTGAAAAACTGTTTTTT
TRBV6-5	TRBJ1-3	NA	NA	CASKIQGSSGNTIYF	TGTGCCAGCAAAATTCAAGGGAGCTCTGGAAACACCATATATTTT
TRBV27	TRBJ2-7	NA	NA	CASSYGQSSYEQYF	TGTGCCAGCAGTTATGGACAGAGCTCCTACGAGCAGTACTTC
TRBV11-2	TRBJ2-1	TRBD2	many	CASSFWGGRMDEQFF	TGTGCCAGCAGCTTTTGGGGCGGGAGAATGGATGAGCAGTTCTTC
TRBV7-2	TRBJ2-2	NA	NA	CASSPRRNLNTGELLF	TGTGCCAGCAGCCCAAGGAGAAACCTGAACACCGGGGAGCTGCTTTTT
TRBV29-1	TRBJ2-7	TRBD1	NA	CSARTGTKHEQYF	TGCAGCGCTCGGACAGGGACGAAGCACGAGCAGTACTTC
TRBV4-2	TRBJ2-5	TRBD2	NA	CASSQDLARGQETQYF	TGTGCCAGCAGCCAAGATTTGGCGCGGGGGCAAGAGACCCAGTACTTC
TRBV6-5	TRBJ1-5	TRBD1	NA	CASSSDRGGNQPQHF	TGTGCCAGCAGCTCGGACAGGGGTGGCAATCAGCCCCAGCATTTT
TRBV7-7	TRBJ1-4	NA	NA	CASSPDPTNEKLFF	TGTGCCAGCAGCCCAGATCCAACTAATGAAAAACTGTTTTTT
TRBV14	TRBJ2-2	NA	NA	CASSRTGYTGELFF	TGTGCCAGCAGCCGCACGGGGTATACCGGGGAGCTGTTTTTT
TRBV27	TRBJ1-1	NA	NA	CASSPGRNFVANTEAFF	TGTGCCAGCAGTCCAGGGAGGAACTTTGTTGCGAACACTGAAGCTTTCTTT
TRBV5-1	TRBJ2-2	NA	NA	CASKIWAGVDTGELFF	TGCGCCAGCAAAATTTGGGCAGGGGTGGACACCGGGGAGCTGTTTTTT
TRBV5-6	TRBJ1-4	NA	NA	CASSFRGTTNEKLFF	TGTGCCAGCAGCTTCCGGGGTACAACTAATGAAAAACTGTTTTTT
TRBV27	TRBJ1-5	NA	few	CASSHRDSNQPQHF	TGTGCCAGCAGCCACAGGGATAGCAATCAGCCCCAGCATTTT
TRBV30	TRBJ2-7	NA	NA	CAWSFGSTYEQYF	TGTGCCTGGAGTTTTGGCAGTACCTACGAGCAGTACTTC
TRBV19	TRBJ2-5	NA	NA	CASSKMSRPRETQYF	TGTGCCAGTAGTAAGATGTCCAGGCCCCGAGAGACCCAGTACTTC
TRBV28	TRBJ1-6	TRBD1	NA	CASSLLVQGAPLHF	TGTGCCAGCAGTTTACTCGTACAGGGGGCTCCCCTCCACTTT
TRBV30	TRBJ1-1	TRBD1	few	CAWHQGAGGAFF	TGTGCCTGGCATCAGGGGGCCGGGGGAGCTTTCTTT
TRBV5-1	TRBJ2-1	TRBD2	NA	CASSPGLAVVNEQFF	TGCGCCAGCAGCCCGGGACTAGCGGTGGTAAATGAGCAGTTCTTC
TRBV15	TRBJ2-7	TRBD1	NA	CATSRGGQGSYEQYF	TGTGCCACCAGCAGAGGAGGACAGGGGTCCTACGAGCAGTACTTC
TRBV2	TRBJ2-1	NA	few	CASSESLYNEQFF	TGTGCCAGCAGTGAATCCCTCTACAATGAGCAGTTCTTC
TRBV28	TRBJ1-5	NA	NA	CASSLRYNQPQHF	TGTGCCAGCAGTTTACGTTACAATCAGCCCCAGCATTTT
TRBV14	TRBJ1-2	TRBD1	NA	CASSQRWAPTGANYGYTF	TGTGCCAGCAGCCAACGGTGGGCCCCGACAGGGGCCAACTATGGCTACACCTTC
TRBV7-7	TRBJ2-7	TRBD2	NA	CASSPLDSGTGEQYF	TGTGCCAGCAGCCCGCTTGATAGCGGGACGGGCGAGCAGTACTTC
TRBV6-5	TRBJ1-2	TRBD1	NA	CASRLLQGGADGYTF	TGTGCCAGCAGACTCCTCCAGGGGGGCGCCGATGGCTACACCTTC
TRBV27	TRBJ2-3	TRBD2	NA	CASTPPSGTVPDTQYF	TGTGCCAGCACCCCGCCTAGCGGGACGGTGCCAGATACGCAGTATTTT
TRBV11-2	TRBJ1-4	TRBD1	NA	CASRQPGQGDEKLFF	TGTGCCAGCAGACAACCGGGACAGGGAGATGAAAAACTGTTTTTT
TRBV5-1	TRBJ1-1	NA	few	CASSKRGVEDTEAFF	TGCGCCAGCAGCAAGCGGGGGGTTGAGGACACTGAAGCTTTCTTT
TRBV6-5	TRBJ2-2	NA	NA	CASRRGGSTGELFF	TGTGCCAGCAGAAGGGGGGGGAGCACCGGGGAGCTGTTTTTT
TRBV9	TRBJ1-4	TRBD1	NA	CASSATDRGTNEKLFF	TGTGCCAGCAGCGCAACCGACAGGGGAACTAATGAAAAACTGTTTTTT
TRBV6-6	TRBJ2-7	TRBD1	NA	CASSWDRWSSYEQYF	TGTGCCAGCAGCTGGGACAGGTGGAGCTCCTACGAGCAGTACTTC
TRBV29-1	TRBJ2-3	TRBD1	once	CSAISTGTGGTDTQYF	TGCAGCGCAATCTCGACCGGGACAGGGGGCACAGATACGCAGTATTTT
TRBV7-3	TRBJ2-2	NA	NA	CASSLGGSGTRELFF	TGTGCCAGCAGCTTAGGGGGGAGCGGTACCAGGGAGCTGTTTTTT
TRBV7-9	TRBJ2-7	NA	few	CASSLVLTDEQYF	TGTGCCAGCAGCTTAGTTTTAACGGACGAGCAGTACTTC
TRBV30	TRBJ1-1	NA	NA	CAWSGDGDTEAFF	TGTGCCTGGAGTGGTGATGGAGACACTGAAGCTTTCTTT
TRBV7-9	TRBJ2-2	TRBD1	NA	CASSAPGQGAGTGELFF	TGTGCCAGCAGCGCCCCGGGACAGGGGGCGGGAACCGGGGAGCTGTTTTTT
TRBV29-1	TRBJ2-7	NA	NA	CSPGAGYEQYF	TGCAGCCCGGGAGCCGGCTACGAGCAGTACTTC
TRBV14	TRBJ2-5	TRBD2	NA	CASSLHVGGSETQYF	TGTGCCAGCAGCCTCCATGTGGGGGGGTCAGAGACCCAGTACTTC
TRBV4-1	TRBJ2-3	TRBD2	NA	CASSQVRLAGFTDTQYF	TGCGCCAGCAGCCAAGTCCGACTAGCGGGCTTCACAGATACGCAGTATTTT
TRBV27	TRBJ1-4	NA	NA	CASSPRQELNEKLFF	TGTGCCAGCAGTCCCAGACAGGAGTTAAATGAAAAACTGTTTTTT
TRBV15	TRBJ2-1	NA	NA	CATSRFRGSSYNEQFF	TGTGCCACCAGCAGGTTTCGCGGAAGCTCCTACAATGAGCAGTTCTTC
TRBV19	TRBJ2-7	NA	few	CASSGNYRGEQYF	TGTGCCAGTAGTGGTAACTACCGAGGGGAGCAGTACTTC
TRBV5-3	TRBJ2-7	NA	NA	CARSLLGGGYITYEQYF	TGTGCCAGAAGCTTGTTGGGCGGAGGGTACATTACCTACGAGCAGTACTTC
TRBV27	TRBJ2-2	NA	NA	CASSPRGQTTGELFF	TGTGCCAGCAGTCCGCGGGGGCAGACCACCGGGGAGCTGTTTTTT
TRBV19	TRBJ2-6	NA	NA	CASSNRGGTGANVLTF	TGTGCCAGTAGTAACAGGGGGGGGACGGGGGCCAACGTCCTGACTTTC
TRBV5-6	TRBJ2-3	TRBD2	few	CASSFLAGIMDTQYF	TGTGCCAGCAGCTTCTTAGCGGGAATTATGGATACGCAGTATTTT